Reported below is one T cell receptor (beta chain). No antigen is known for it. The data originate from a study of radiation and T cells in renal cell carcinoma. Study-wide background: Nephrectomy followed 15 Gy stereotactic body radiation by 4 weeks.

The data were produced by immunoSEQ multiplex PCR, yet TCRdb's version contains in-frame clones alone and is incomplete. The table includes 100,000 to 150,000 clones, about four fifths detected once. The time point: blood 2 weeks post-SBRT. This sample's treatment: 15 Gy SBRT to primary tumor, nephrectomy 4 weeks later. The tumor was a clear cell renal cell carcinoma. V was pared by 1 base and J by 4 bases, with 19 bases between. This CDR3 comprises 17 residues. Germline V CDR1 and CDR2: ENHRY, SYGVKD. Whole-study findings and limits: Top tumor clonotypes rose in blood 2 weeks post-radiation, then contracted. Pretreatment tumor biopsies were lacking, so baseline clonotypes are unknown.

The sequence was obtained from a man aged 45-65 years with renal cell carcinoma. The specimen was blood, collected from a patient whose treatment included radiotherapy and nephrectomy. The chain couples TRBV10-3 to TRBJ1-2; possible D gene TRBD1, 5 bases. The CDR3 spells CAISEWGREQRGYGYTF. The CDR3 region has the DNA TGTGCCATCAGTGAGTGGGGCAGGGAACAACGGGGCTATGGCTACACCTTC.